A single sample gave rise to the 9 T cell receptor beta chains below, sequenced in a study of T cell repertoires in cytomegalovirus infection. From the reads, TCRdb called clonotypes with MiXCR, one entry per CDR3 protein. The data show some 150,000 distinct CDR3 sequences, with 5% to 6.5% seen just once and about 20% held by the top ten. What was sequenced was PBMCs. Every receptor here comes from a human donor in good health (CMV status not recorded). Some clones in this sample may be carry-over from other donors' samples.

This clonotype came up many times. The CDR3 here is CASSLKGTGGPYNEQFF. The CDR3, as DNA: TGTGCCAGCAGCTTGAAGGGGACAGGGGGCCCCTACAATGAGCAGTTCTTC. The chain combines TRBV5-8 with TRBJ2-1, with TRBD1 matching 12 bases. After removal of 1 base from V and 2 bases from J, the junction contained 4 bases not matched to a gene. The CDR3 length is 17 residues. The germline V gene has CDR1 SGHTS and CDR2 YDEGEE. The variable domain in full, completed from reference TRBV5-8 and TRBJ2-1, reads EAGVTQSPTHLIKTRGQQATLRCSPISGHTSVYWYQQALGLGLQFLLWYDEGEERNRGNFPPRFSGRQFPNYSSELNVNALELEDSALYLCASSLKGTGGPYNEQFFGPGTRLTVL.

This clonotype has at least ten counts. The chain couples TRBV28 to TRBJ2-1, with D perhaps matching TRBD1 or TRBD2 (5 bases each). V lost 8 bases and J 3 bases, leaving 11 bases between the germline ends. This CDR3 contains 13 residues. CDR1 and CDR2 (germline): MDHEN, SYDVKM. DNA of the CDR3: TGTGCCAGCCCCCGGGACGGCTACAATGAGCAGTTCTTC. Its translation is CASPRDGYNEQFF.

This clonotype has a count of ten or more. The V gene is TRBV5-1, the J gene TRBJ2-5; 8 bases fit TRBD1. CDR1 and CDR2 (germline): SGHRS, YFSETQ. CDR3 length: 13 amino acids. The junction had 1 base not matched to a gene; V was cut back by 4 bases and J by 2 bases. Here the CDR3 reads CASSGDRQETQYF. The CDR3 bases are TGCGCCAGCAGCGGGGACAGGCAAGAGACCCAGTACTTC.

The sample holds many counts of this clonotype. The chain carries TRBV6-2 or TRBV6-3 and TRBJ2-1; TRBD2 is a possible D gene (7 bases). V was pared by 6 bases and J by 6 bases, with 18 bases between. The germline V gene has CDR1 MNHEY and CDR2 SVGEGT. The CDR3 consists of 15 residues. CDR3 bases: TGTGCCAGCAGCCCCGGATGGGGGGGCCTCAATGAGCAGTTCTTC. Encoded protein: CASSPGWGGLNEQFF.

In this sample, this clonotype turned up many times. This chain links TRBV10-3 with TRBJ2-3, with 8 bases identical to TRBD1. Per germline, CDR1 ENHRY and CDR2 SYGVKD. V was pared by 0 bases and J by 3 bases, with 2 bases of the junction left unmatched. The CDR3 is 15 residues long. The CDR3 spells CAISESDRGTDTQYF. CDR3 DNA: TGTGCCATCAGTGAGTCCGACAGGGGTACAGATACGCAGTATTTT.

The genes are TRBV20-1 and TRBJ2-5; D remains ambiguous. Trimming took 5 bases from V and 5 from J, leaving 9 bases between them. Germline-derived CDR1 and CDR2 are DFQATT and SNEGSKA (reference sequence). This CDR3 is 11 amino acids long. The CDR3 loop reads CSADDAETQYF. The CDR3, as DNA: TGCAGTGCTGACGATGCGGAGACCCAGTACTTC.

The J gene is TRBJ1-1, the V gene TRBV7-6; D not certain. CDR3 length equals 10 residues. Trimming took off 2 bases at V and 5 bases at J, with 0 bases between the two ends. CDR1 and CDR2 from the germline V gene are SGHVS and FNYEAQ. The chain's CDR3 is CASSLTEAFF. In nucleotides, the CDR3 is TGTGCCAGCAGCTTAACTGAAGCTTTCTTT.

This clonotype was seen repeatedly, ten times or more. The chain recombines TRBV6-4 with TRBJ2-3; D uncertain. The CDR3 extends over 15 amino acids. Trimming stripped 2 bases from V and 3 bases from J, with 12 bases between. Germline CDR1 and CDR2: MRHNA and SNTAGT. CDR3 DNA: TGTGCCAGCAGTGACGTGGGCGCGAGAACAGATACGCAGTATTTT. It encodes CASSDVGARTDTQYF.

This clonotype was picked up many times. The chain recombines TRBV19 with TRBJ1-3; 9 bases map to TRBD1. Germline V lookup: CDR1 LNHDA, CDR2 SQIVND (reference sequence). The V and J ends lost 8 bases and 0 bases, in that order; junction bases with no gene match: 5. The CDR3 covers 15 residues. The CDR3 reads CASSGQGVSGNTIYF. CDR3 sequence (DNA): TGTGCCAGTTCGGGACAGGGCGTCTCTGGAAACACCATATATTTT.